These 15 T cell receptor beta chains were all obtained from the same sample, sequenced in a study of OX40 agonist ivuxolimab in advanced cancers. Only in-frame clones appear in the TCRdb table, and some are missing; sequencing was by immunoSEQ multiplex PCR. The sample holds just under 65,000 clones; roughly nine tenths are singletons and the top ten take less than 6%. Sequences were derived from CD4+ or CD8+ T cells sorted from blood, sampled in a trial of the OX40 agonist ivuxolimab. These receptors all stem from an adult with an advanced solid tumor such as melanoma, head and neck, liver or kidney cancer.

This clone was detected only once. The chain carries TRBV30 and TRBJ2-5; TRBD2 aligns across 11 bases. The CDR3 spans 13 residues. Germline-derived CDR1 and CDR2 are GTSNPN and SVGIG (reference sequence). Trimming removed 7 bases from V and 3 bases from J; junction bases left unmatched: 4. CDR3 residues: CALLLAGEETQYF. Here the CDR3 DNA reads TGTGCCTTATTACTAGCGGGAGAAGAGACCCAGTACTTC. The entire variable domain, with the rest obtained from reference TRBV30 and TRBJ2-5, is as follows: SQTIHQWPATLVQPVGSPLSLECTVEGTSNPNLYWYRQAAGRGLQLLFYSVGIGQISSEVPQNLSASRPQDRQFILSSKKLLLSDSGFYLCALLLAGEETQYFGPGTRLLVL.

The chain recombines TRBV7-6 with TRBJ1-1; TRBD1 might be the D (5 bases). Per the germline V gene, CDR1 is SGHVS and CDR2 is FNYEAQ. Trimming took off 5 bases at V and 4 bases at J, with 11 bases between the two ends. The CDR3 spans 13 residues. CDR3: CASSVRTSTEAFF. CDR3 DNA: TGTGCCAGCAGCGTCCGGACAAGCACTGAAGCTTTCTTT.

The CDR3 nucleotides read TGTGCCAGCAGCCAGACAGGGGTCATAAGAGAAGCTTTCTTT. It is translated as CASSQTGVIREAFF. The chain employs TRBV25-1 and TRBJ1-1; 8 bases are a match to TRBD1. V dropped 6 bases and J dropped 8; count of bases not matched to a gene: 11. The germline V gene has CDR1 MGHDK and CDR2 SYGVNS. CDR3 length: 14 amino acids.

This chain joins TRBV28 and TRBJ1-2, with D uncertain. The V end lost 6 bases, the J end lost 7 bases, and 12 bases lay between the germline ends. CDR3 length: 12 residues. Germline CDR1 is MDHEN and CDR2 is SYDVKM. DNA for the CDR3: TGTGCCAGCAGATCTACAAGAGGTGGCTACACCTTC. Translation: CASRSTRGGYTF.

The J gene is TRBJ1-1, the V gene TRBV5-1; 7 positions agree with TRBD1. V shed 4 bases, J shed 4 bases, and the junction held 1 base outside the gene matches. Germline V gene sequence: CDR1 SGHRS, CDR2 YFSETQ. The CDR3 is 12 amino acids. CDR3 in amino acids: CASSQGGTEAFF. Written as DNA, the CDR3 is TGCGCCAGCAGCCAGGGGGGCACTGAAGCTTTCTTT.

The chain links TRBV28 to TRBJ2-1; TRBD2 matches at 9 bases. The CDR3 is made up of 15 amino acids. Germline trimming cut 8 bases from V and 6 bases from J; bases unmatched to any gene: 11. Germline assignment: CDR1 MDHEN and CDR2 SYDVKM. CDR3 coding DNA: TGTGCCAGCCAAAAAGCGGGAGGTCTAATCAATGAGCAGTTCTTC. It encodes CASQKAGGLINEQFF.

This chain links TRBV11-2 with TRBJ2-7, with 7 positions matching TRBD2. The CDR3 is made up of 15 amino acids. The germline V gene has CDR1 SGHAT and CDR2 FQNNGV. The ends lost 3 bases at V and 0 bases at J; junction bases unmatched: 5. The DNA of the CDR3 is TGTGCCAGCAGCTTCCAAGCGGGGACCTCCTACGAGCAGTACTTC. Amino acids: CASSFQAGTSYEQYF.

V is TRBV5-1 and J is TRBJ2-2; D ambiguous. The CDR3 loop spans 13 amino acids. Trimming took off 0 bases at V and 4 bases at J, with 4 bases between the two ends. Germline CDR1 SGHRS, CDR2 YFSETQ. The CDR3 is CASSLESTGELFF. The DNA of the CDR3 is TGCGCCAGCAGCTTGGAGTCCACCGGGGAGCTGTTTTTT.

The V and J genes are TRBV5-4 and TRBJ2-2, with D unresolved. The germline V and J ends were trimmed by 3 bases and 8 bases, with 17 bases remaining between them. The CDR3 has 15 residues. CDR1 SGHNT and CDR2 YYREEE come from the germline V gene (reference sequence). The CDR3 bases are TGTGCCAGCAGCTCCCCGGTCTCACCGACAGGGGAGCTGTTTTTT. Protein: CASSSPVSPTGELFF.

This rearrangement joins TRBV18 to TRBJ2-7; possibly TRBD1 for D (6 bases). Trimming shortened V by 4 bases and J by 0 bases, and 16 bases separated the two germline ends. This CDR3 spans 16 amino acids. Germline CDR1 KGHSH, CDR2 LQKENI. The CDR3 reads CASSLKTGQLSYEQYF. CDR3 sequence (DNA): TGTGCCAGCTCACTCAAGACTGGACAGCTCTCCTACGAGCAGTACTTC. Looking up the rest from reference TRBV18 and TRBJ2-7 gives the full variable domain: NAGVMQNPRHLVRRRGQEARLRCSPMKGHSHVYWYRQLPEEGLKFMVYLQKENIIDESGMPKERFSAEFPKEGPSILRIQQVVRGDSAAYFCASSLKTGQLSYEQYFGPGTRLTVT.

The chain employs TRBV18 and TRBJ2-5, with D unresolved. Germline loops: CDR1 KGHSH, CDR2 LQKENI. The CDR3 has 11 residues. The V end lost 2 bases, the J end lost 5 bases, and 3 bases lay between the germline ends. The CDR3, as DNA: TGTGCCAGCTCACCAGATGAGACCCAGTACTTC. This gives the protein CASSPDETQYF.

In its sample, this clone was seen once. DNA of the CDR3: TGTGCCAGCAGCGGGAGACAGGGAATGAACACTGAAGCTTTCTTT. Translated: CASSGRQGMNTEAFF. The chain employs TRBV9 and TRBJ1-1, with 7 nucleotides matching TRBD1. Germline values: CDR1 SGDLS, CDR2 YYNGEE. CDR3 length equals 15 residues. The V and J ends lost 3 bases and 0 bases, in that order; junction bases with no gene match: 5.

The rearrangement joins TRBV5-1 to TRBJ2-1, with D tentatively TRBD1 (6 bases). The V gene's germline CDR1 is SGHRS and CDR2 YFSETQ. Trimming took 7 bases from V and 6 from J, leaving 23 bases between them. The CDR3 sequence is 16 residues long. CDR3 coding DNA: TGCGCCAGCGGGGTCCAGGTGGGACACGGTGGCAATGAGCAGTTCTTC. As protein: CASGVQVGHGGNEQFF. The full variable domain, in which reference TRBV5-1 and TRBJ2-1 provide the parts outside the CDR3, is KAGVTQTPRYLIKTRGQQVTLSCSPISGHRSVSWYQQTPGQGLQFLFEYFSETQRNKGNFPGRFSGRQFSNSRSEMNVSTLELGDSALYLCASGVQVGHGGNEQFFGPGTRLTVL.

The chain couples TRBV10-3 to TRBJ2-1, with D possibly matching TRBD2 (5 bases). V gave up 4 bases and J gave up 6 bases, with 10 bases separating them. This CDR3 is built from 13 residues. CDR1 and CDR2 from the germline V gene are ENHRY and SYGVKD. The CDR3 here is CAISGSGLNEQFF. The CDR3 DNA is TGTGCCATCAGTGGGTCCGGACTCAATGAGCAGTTCTTC.

The chain joins TRBV5-6 to TRBJ2-1; TRBD2 matches 11 bases. The trim removed 5 bases at V and 2 bases at J, leaving 12 bases unmatched. This CDR3 comprises 18 residues. Germline-derived CDR1 and CDR2 are SGHDT and YYEEEE. In nucleotides, the CDR3 is TGTGCCAGCAGTCGGCCGGGACTAGCGGAAGTAACCTACAATGAGCAGTTCTTC. Protein product: CASSRPGLAEVTYNEQFF.